The 30 T cell receptor beta chains reported below all come from one sample, sequenced in a study of T-cell reconstitution after alpha-beta-depleted transplantation in children. The authors prepared the TCRbeta library with unique molecular identifiers. TCRdb redid the calling of the PCR reads with MiXCR, one entry per CDR3 protein. The sample lists roughly 500,000 distinct CDR3 sequences; approximately 30% were seen once. This specimen consisted of PBMCs from the stem cell graft donor, obtained from the stem cell graft. These receptors originate from a human donor who donated a stem cell graft to a child with aplastic anemia.

The chain links TRBV27 to TRBJ1-1; 7 bases fit TRBD1. Germline CDR1 and CDR2: MNHEY and SMNVEV (reference sequence). The CDR3 length is 14 residues. After removal of 4 bases from V and 6 bases from J, the junction contained 8 bases not matched to a gene. The chain's CDR3 is CASSSTQGKSEAFF. The CDR3 nucleotides are TGTGCCAGCAGTTCAACACAGGGGAAGTCTGAAGCTTTCTTT.

This clonotype has a handful of counts. The gene calls are TRBV20-1 and TRBJ1-2, with D uncertain. Trimming pared 0 bases from V and 7 bases from J, leaving 12 bases between. Per the germline V gene, CDR1 is DFQATT and CDR2 is SNEGSKA (reference sequence). The CDR3 contains 13 residues. The CDR3 protein is CSARDRGIPGYTF. In nucleotides, the CDR3 is TGCAGTGCTAGAGATCGAGGGATCCCTGGCTACACCTTC.

The count of this clonotype is one. Here the CDR3 reads CASSLVGRLGKKAFF. CDR3 nucleotide sequence: TGTGCCAGCAGCTTAGTCGGTAGGCTTGGGAAAAAAGCTTTCTTT. The chain joins TRBV11-3 to TRBJ1-1; D is undetermined. The CDR3 sequence is 15 residues long. CDR1 is SGHNT, CDR2 YENEEA, per germline. With 1 base removed from V and 9 bases from J, the gap between germline ends came to 18 bases. The full variable domain, completed using reference TRBV11-3 and TRBJ1-1, is EAGVVQSPRYKIIEKKQPVAFWCNPISGHNTLYWYLQNLGQGPELLIRYENEEAVDDSQLPKDRFSAERLKGVDSTLKIQPAELGDSAVYLCASSLVGRLGKKAFFGQGTRLTVV.

This clonotype appeared a few times. The V call is TRBV27, the J call TRBJ1-1, with D possibly TRBD1 on 5 matching bases. Between the trimmed V and J ends, which lost 3 bases and 3 bases, there was a span of 14 bases. From germline, CDR1 is MNHEY and CDR2 SMNVEV (reference sequence). There are 15 residues in the CDR3. Here the CDR3 DNA reads TGTGCCAGCAGTTTGAGTGGGACCCCGGACACTGAAGCTTTCTTT. Its translation is CASSLSGTPDTEAFF.

The DNA for the CDR3 is TGTGCCAGCAGTTTTGCGGGAGCGTCCTACGAGCAGTACTTC. It yields the protein CASSFAGASYEQYF. V and J are TRBV27 and TRBJ2-7; 7 nucleotides align to TRBD2. The germline V gene has CDR1 MNHEY and CDR2 SMNVEV (reference sequence). The junction had 3 bases not matched to a gene; V was cut back by 3 bases and J by 1 base. The CDR3 spans 14 residues.

V and J are TRBV24-1 and TRBJ1-4; D may be TRBD1 (6 bases). CDR3 length equals 14 residues. Germline values: CDR1 KGHDR, CDR2 SFDVKD. The V and J ends lost 3 bases and 8 bases respectively, with 12 bases between them. The CDR3, as DNA: TGTGCCACCAGTGATCCACGGACAGCCGAAAAACTGTTTTTT. Encoded protein: CATSDPRTAEKLFF.

This clonotype has only a few counts. V usage is TRBV25-1 and J usage is TRBJ2-5, with TRBD2 matching over 8 bases. The CDR3 runs 20 residues. The trim removed 0 bases at V and 3 bases at J, leaving 18 bases unmatched. From germline, CDR1 is MGHDK and CDR2 SYGVNS. The CDR3 coding sequence is TGTGCCAGCAGTGAATACCGGATAGCGGGGAAGGCGGGTGGGAAAGAGACCCAGTACTTC. Translating gives CASSEYRIAGKAGGKETQYF. Full variable domain (outside the CDR3, taken from reference TRBV25-1 and TRBJ2-5): EADIYQTPRYLVIGTGKKITLECSQTMGHDKMYWYQQDPGMELHLIHYSYGVNSTEKGDLSSESTVSRIRTEHFPLTLESARPSHTSQYLCASSEYRIAGKAGGKETQYFGPGTRLLVL.

V is TRBV5-1 and J is TRBJ2-3; TRBD2 aligns across 9 bases. This CDR3 region has 15 residues. The V segment lost 3 bases and the J segment 6 bases; nucleotides outside the gene matches: 8. CDR1 SGHRS and CDR2 YFSETQ come from the germline V gene. This CDR3 is CASSSIAGASDTQYF. In nucleotides, the CDR3 is TGCGCCAGCAGCTCGATAGCGGGAGCGTCGGATACGCAGTATTTT.

In its sample, this clonotype was seen a few times. The chain couples TRBV29-1 to TRBJ2-7, with D possibly matching TRBD2 (6 bases). Trimming shortened V by 7 bases and J by 3 bases, and 16 bases separated the two germline ends. From germline, CDR1 is SQVTM and CDR2 ANQGSEA. CDR3 length: 13 amino acids. The CDR3 is CSALGQGGYEQYF. In nucleotides, the CDR3 is TGCAGCGCCTTAGGGCAGGGAGGCTACGAGCAGTACTTC.

This chain connects TRBV28 to TRBJ2-7; D remains unclear. Germline lookup yields CDR1 MDHEN and CDR2 SYDVKM. Trimming pared 1 base from V and 3 bases from J, leaving 7 bases between. This CDR3 is 13 amino acids long. The CDR3 here is CASSLYMRYEQYF. The CDR3 DNA reads as TGTGCCAGCAGTTTATATATGCGCTACGAGCAGTACTTC.

The CDR3 nucleotides are TGTGCCAGCACTCCTAGCGGGAGGGCAGAGACCCAGTACTTC. This sequence encodes CASTPSGRAETQYF. V and J are TRBV6-1 and TRBJ2-5, with TRBD2 matching 12 bases. The germline CDR1 and CDR2 sequences are MNHNS and SASEGT. Trimming removed 7 bases from V and 4 bases from J; junction bases left unmatched: 4. The CDR3 loop spans 14 amino acids.

The chain recombines TRBV6-5 with TRBJ2-2; D is uncertain. The V gene lost 4 bases and the J gene lost 1 base, with 10 bases spanning the gap. CDR1 is MNHEY and CDR2 is SVGAGI in the germline V gene. The CDR3 length is 15 residues. CDR3 region: CASSLGFLNTGELFF. The CDR3 region has the DNA TGTGCCAGCAGTTTAGGTTTTCTGAACACCGGGGAGCTGTTTTTT.

The chain recombines TRBV19 with TRBJ2-5; D is tentatively TRBD1 or TRBD2 (6 bases each). The germline V gene encodes CDR1 LNHDA and CDR2 SQIVND (reference sequence). Trimming took 5 bases from V and 2 from J, leaving 18 bases between them. This CDR3 spans 16 amino acids. The CDR3: CASSVPTGALQETQYF. DNA of the CDR3: TGTGCCAGTAGTGTCCCCACGGGGGCCCTACAAGAGACCCAGTACTTC.

This clonotype was recorded a few times. This CDR3 reads CASSLGGTAGSAFF. Here the CDR3 DNA reads TGTGCCAGCAGCCTCGGAGGGACAGCCGGTTCCGCTTTCTTT. V is TRBV7-6 and J is TRBJ1-1; 7 positions agree with TRBD1. Germline V gene data show CDR1 as SGHVS and CDR2 as FNYEAQ. V trimming: 5 bases; J trimming: 11 bases; junction bases outside the gene matches: 14. The CDR3 contains 14 residues.

This clonotype appeared a few times. The chain combines TRBV7-2 with TRBJ2-7; D might be TRBD2 (6 bases). Trimming shortened V by 1 base and J by 7 bases, and 11 bases separated the two germline ends. CDR3 size: 13 residues. Germline lookup yields CDR1 SGHTA and CDR2 FQGNSA. This chain's CDR3 is CASSLDGRREQYV. The DNA for the CDR3 is TGTGCCAGCAGCTTAGACGGGAGACGGGAGCAGTACGTC.

This clonotype was detected only a few times. This chain joins TRBV9 and TRBJ2-3, with 9 positions matching TRBD2. The germline gives CDR1 SGDLS, CDR2 YYNGEE. The V gene end was trimmed by 3 bases and the J gene end by 3 bases; junction bases not matched to a gene: 8. This CDR3 has 16 amino acids. CDR3 sequence (DNA): TGTGCCAGCAGCGCCTATAGCGGGAGCGGGACAGATACGCAGTATTTT. Translating it yields CASSAYSGSGTDTQYF.

For this clonotype: A far larger clone is a single base away, which makes a read error likely. Without the conserved terminal phenylalanine or tryptophan, this CDR3 likely stems from a read error. V usage is TRBV18 and J usage is TRBJ2-5; 7 bases map to TRBD1. The CDR3 covers 13 residues. V trimming: 4 bases; J trimming: 2 bases; junction bases outside the gene matches: 1. Germline lookup yields CDR1 KGHSH and CDR2 LQKENI. The CDR3 is CASSRDRQETQYL. The DNA of the CDR3 is TGTGCCAGCTCACGGGACAGACAAGAGACCCAGTACTTG.

The genes are TRBV9 and TRBJ1-6, with D possibly TRBD1 on 5 matching bases. CDR3 length: 14 amino acids. The V gene's germline CDR1 is SGDLS and CDR2 YYNGEE. Trimming took off 4 bases at V and 5 bases at J, with 10 bases between the two ends. CDR3 protein: CASSQDSNNSPLHF. In DNA, the CDR3 is TGTGCCAGCAGCCAAGACAGTAATAATTCACCCCTCCACTTT.

The sample holds one count of this clonotype. This sequence joins TRBV5-6 and TRBJ2-3; D call uncertain. CDR3 length: 16 amino acids. V lost 1 base, J lost 3 bases, and 15 bases lay in between. CDR1 is SGHDT and CDR2 is YYEEEE in the germline V gene. In DNA, the CDR3 is TGTGCCAGCAGCTTGATTGTCGGCAGTGTTACAGATACGCAGTATTTT. Amino acid sequence: CASSLIVGSVTDTQYF.

The CDR3 spells CASSDPTGTNYGYTF. CDR3 coding DNA: TGTGCCAGCAGTGACCCGACAGGGACCAACTATGGCTACACCTTC. The chain carries TRBV25-1 and TRBJ1-2, with TRBD1 matching over 7 bases. The CDR3 spans 15 residues. Germline V gene sequence: CDR1 MGHDK, CDR2 SYGVNS. With 3 bases clipped from V and 2 bases from J, the junction kept 6 bases outside the gene matches.

The rearrangement joins TRBV24-1 to TRBJ1-2, with D hard to call. CDR3 size: 14 residues. V shed 6 bases and J shed 6 bases, with 16 bases lying between them. CDR1 and CDR2 from the germline V gene are KGHDR and SFDVKD. The CDR3: CATSNGFPLDGYTF. Written as DNA, the CDR3 is TGTGCCACCAGTAACGGATTCCCCCTGGATGGCTACACCTTC.

The rearrangement joins TRBV9 to TRBJ2-2; D uncertain. The CDR3 is made up of 13 amino acids. From germline, CDR1 is SGDLS and CDR2 YYNGEE. V lost 0 bases and J lost 4, with 4 bases in between. The CDR3 nucleotides read TGTGCCAGCAGCGTAGCAGGCACCGGGGAGCTGTTTTTT. Its translation is CASSVAGTGELFF. The full variable domain, with the rest looked up from reference TRBV9 and TRBJ2-2, is DSGVTQTPKHLITATGQRVTLRCSPRSGDLSVYWYQQSLDQGLQFLIQYYNGEERAKGNILERFSAQQFPDLHSELNLSSLELGDSALYFCASSVAGTGELFFGEGSRLTVL.

The chain links TRBV4-3 to TRBJ2-3, with D uncertain. The CDR3 has 17 residues. Germline V gene data show CDR1 as LGHNA and CDR2 as YSLEER. V lost 0 bases, J lost 0 bases, and 13 bases lay in between. The CDR3 coding sequence is TGCGCCAGCAGCCAAGATTGTGGCGGCAGCAGCACAGATACGCAGTATTTT. As protein: CASSQDCGGSSTDTQYF.

The rearrangement joins TRBV7-8 to TRBJ2-7, with D perhaps matching TRBD2 (5 bases). This CDR3 spans 16 amino acids. The germline gives CDR1 SGHVS, CDR2 FQNEAQ. The V end lost 2 bases, the J end lost 6 bases, and 20 bases lay between the germline ends. CDR3 in DNA: TGTGCCAGCAGCTTAACCCTGGGAGTGGGCGTAGGCGAGCAGTACTTC. This codes for CASSLTLGVGVGEQYF.

Regarding this clonotype: Since a much larger clone is just one base distant, this may be a read error. The chain is built from TRBV5-1 and TRBJ1-2; possible D gene TRBD1, 6 bases. Looked up from germline, CDR1 is SGHRS and CDR2 is YFSETQ. The CDR3 consists of 13 residues. V gave up 3 bases and J gave up 1 base, with 7 bases separating them. CDR3 loop: CASSWDINYGYTF. The CDR3 DNA follows: TGCGCCAGCAGCTGGGACATTAACTATGGCTACACCTTC.

The chain uses TRBV12-3 or TRBV12-4 and TRBJ2-5; a possible D gene is TRBD1 (6 bases). CDR3 length equals 13 residues. V was shortened by 6 bases and J by 5 bases, with 13 bases between the two germline ends. This CDR3 is CASRTGSLETQYF. The CDR3 DNA is TGTGCCAGCAGGACAGGATCACTGGAGACCCAGTACTTC.

This chain uses TRBV6-5 with TRBJ1-2, with a possible D match to TRBD1 (5 bases). From germline, CDR1 is MNHEY and CDR2 SVGAGI. V was clipped by 5 bases and J by 0 bases, with 16 bases between them. The CDR3 contains 16 residues. CDR3 region: CASSNPPSTANYGYTF. In DNA, the CDR3 is TGTGCCAGCAGTAACCCTCCCTCGACAGCTAACTATGGCTACACCTTC.

This clonotype was counted once. This sequence joins TRBV7-6 and TRBJ2-1; the D call may be TRBD1 or TRBD2 (5 bases each). Per the germline V gene, CDR1 is SGHVS and CDR2 is FNYEAQ. This CDR3 spans 15 amino acids. Trimming cost V 5 bases and J 8 bases, with 19 bases left between them. The CDR3 region has the DNA TGTGCCAGCAGCGACCGGGACGTCGGGGCGCATGAGCAGTTCTTC. Protein product: CASSDRDVGAHEQFF.

This clonotype has a count of ten or more. The genes are TRBV6-5 and TRBJ1-2; weak D call: TRBD1 (6 bases). V was shortened by 0 bases and J by 11 bases, with 13 bases between the two germline ends. The CDR3 runs to 13 residues. CDR1 is MNHEY, CDR2 SVGAGI, per germline. CDR3 DNA: TGTGCCAGCAGTTACTCGATGGGGGCCTTTTACACCTTC. Its protein is CASSYSMGAFYTF.

This sequence joins TRBV12-3 or TRBV12-4 and TRBJ1-3; 12 bases are shared with TRBD1. CDR3 size: 21 residues. Trimming at V came to 4 bases and at J to 2 bases, leaving 18 bases not matched to a gene. The CDR3 sequence is CASSSSTGTGGVGSPGNTIYF. The CDR3 DNA reads as TGTGCCAGCAGTTCTTCCACCGGGACAGGGGGCGTGGGTTCTCCTGGAAACACCATATATTTT.